These T cell receptor beta chains were read from a single sample in a study of cytomegalovirus exposure and HLA in healthy donors. TCRdb's copy holds only in-frame clones and misses some; the assay was immunoSEQ multiplex PCR. The data show 150,000 to 200,000 clones, with around 79% seen just once and roughly 0.4% held by the top ten. The specimen was PBMCs. All receptors derive from a male donor in good health and CMV-seropositive. Both conserved end residues are part of each CDR3. The D gene is left open where the match is weak. Only some rows state a clone size, as once, few, many or a class for expanded clones.

abundance,d_gene,v_gene,j_gene,CDR3nt,CDR3aa
-,TRBD1,TRBV6-5,TRBJ1-5,TGTGCCAGCAGGGAACAGGGGGACGGCAATCAGCCCCAGCATTTT,CASREQGDGNQPQHF
-,TRBD1,TRBV5-6,TRBJ2-2,TGTGCCAGCAGCTCGTGGACAGGGTCGAACACCGGGGAGCTGTTTTTT,CASSSWTGSNTGELFF
few,-,TRBV19,TRBJ2-5,TGTGCCAGTAGTGACTTAACAGGGCTGGTGGAAGAGACCCAGTACTTC,CASSDLTGLVEETQYF
once,TRBD1,TRBV5-1,TRBJ1-2,TGCGCCACCAGGGATTGGAAACAGGGGGTAGCGAGAAATGGCTACACCTTC,CATRDWKQGVARNGYTF
-,TRBD2,TRBV11-2,TRBJ2-7,TGTGCCAGCAGCTTTGAAGGGGGACTAGCGGGGACCTACGAGCAGTACTTC,CASSFEGGLAGTYEQYF
-,-,TRBV6-5,TRBJ1-6,TGTGCCAGCACCTTTATGGGGGCGAATTCACCCCTCCACTTT,CASTFMGANSPLHF
-,-,TRBV7-3,TRBJ1-2,TGTGCCAGCAGCTTGGGCCCTGCCATGGATGGCTATGGCTACACCTTC,CASSLGPAMDGYGYTF
-,TRBD2,TRBV19,TRBJ2-3,TGTGCCAGCAAACGGGGGGGTATCACAGATACGCAGTATTTT,CASKRGGITDTQYF
-,-,TRBV5-4,TRBJ2-7,TGTGCCAGCAGCTTACAGCTAAGCTCCTACGAGCAGTACTTC,CASSLQLSSYEQYF
-,-,TRBV7-8,TRBJ1-2,TGTGCCAGCAGCTTGGGCACGCTCGGATATGGCTACACCTTC,CASSLGTLGYGYTF
-,TRBD2,TRBV19,TRBJ2-1,TGTGCCAGTAGTATAATCCAGCGGGGTGTTAATGAGCAGTTCTTC,CASSIIQRGVNEQFF
-,-,TRBV7-3,TRBJ2-3,TGTGCCAGCAGCTTACTGTCCGTCGGCACAGATACGCAGTATTTT,CASSLLSVGTDTQYF
-,-,TRBV7-6,TRBJ1-3,TGTGCCAGCAGCTTAGTCGGGAGTCCGGGAAACACCATATATTTT,CASSLVGSPGNTIYF
-,TRBD2,TRBV4-1,TRBJ2-5,TGCGCCAGCGGCCCGGGACTAGCGGGGATACAAGAGACCCAGTACTTC,CASGPGLAGIQETQYF
-,-,TRBV5-6,TRBJ2-3,TGTGCCAGCAGCTTAGGACGGGAAACAGATACGCAGTATTTT,CASSLGRETDTQYF
-,-,TRBV7-2,TRBJ1-3,TGTGCCAGCAGCTTAACTCCGAACACCATATATTTT,CASSLTPNTIYF
-,TRBD1,TRBV7-9,TRBJ2-2,TGTGCCAGCAGCCTCGGACAGGGGGCAAACACCGGGGAGCTGTTTTTT,CASSLGQGANTGELFF
-,-,TRBV18,TRBJ1-2,TGTGCCAGCTCACCGGAACAGGGCGCTTTCTACACCTTC,CASSPEQGAFYTF
-,-,TRBV11-2,TRBJ2-7,TGTGCCAGCAGCTTAGACGGCGGAGAGAAATACGAGCAGTACTTC,CASSLDGGEKYEQYF
-,-,TRBV9,TRBJ2-7,TGTGCCAGCAGCGTAGGACCTGCGGGTGCCTACGAGCAGTACTTC,CASSVGPAGAYEQYF
-,TRBD2,TRBV27,TRBJ2-1,TGTGCCAGCAACTATGGCATGGGGCTAGCGGGCAACAATGAGCAGTTCTTC,CASNYGMGLAGNNEQFF
-,-,TRBV6-5,TRBJ2-1,TGTGCCAGCAGCCCCGGTGTAGCTTCCTACAATGAGCAGTTCTTC,CASSPGVASYNEQFF
-,-,TRBV5-1,TRBJ2-7,TGCGCCAGCAGCGTAAGGGACACCACCTACGAGCAGTACTTC,CASSVRDTTYEQYF
-,-,TRBV10-3,TRBJ2-7,TGTGCCATCAGCCGCGGGGTAGCGGACTACGAGCAGTACTTC,CAISRGVADYEQYF
-,-,TRBV7-2,TRBJ1-2,TGTGCCAGCAGCGCCTTGGCAGGGGCTCGAGGCTATGGCTACACCTTC,CASSALAGARGYGYTF
-,TRBD2,TRBV7-2,TRBJ2-1,TGTGCCAGCAGCTTAGTCACTAGCGGGCCCAATGAGCAGTTCTTC,CASSLVTSGPNEQFF
-,TRBD1,TRBV7-6,TRBJ1-5,TGTGCCAGCAGCGGGACAGGGAATCAGCCCCAGCATTTT,CASSGTGNQPQHF
-,-,TRBV25-1,TRBJ2-2,TGTGCCAGCAGTGAGGGTAGCGCGGGCACCGGGGAGCTGTTTTTT,CASSEGSAGTGELFF
few,-,TRBV27,TRBJ2-7,TGTGCCAGCAGTCCAGAGGGCACAATCTCCTACGAGCAGTACTTC,CASSPEGTISYEQYF
-,TRBD1,TRBV4-3,TRBJ2-1,TGCGCCAGCAGCCAGGGACAGAAACACAATGAGCAGTTCTTC,CASSQGQKHNEQFF
few,-,TRBV19,TRBJ2-5,TGTGCCAGTGCCTGGGCGGGCGTTCCTCAAGAGACCCAGTACTTC,CASAWAGVPQETQYF
-,TRBD2,TRBV9,TRBJ2-3,TGTGCCAGCAGCGTAGCCCCCTCTGGACTAGCGGGGGGGACAGATACGCAGTATTTT,CASSVAPSGLAGGTDTQYF
-,-,TRBV30,TRBJ2-7,TGTGCCTGGAGTGGGGGACAACGCTACGAGCAGTACTTC,CAWSGGQRYEQYF
-,-,TRBV10-3,TRBJ2-1,TGTGCCATCAGGAAGAGCGGGAAGGGGGACAATGAGCAGTTCTTC,CAIRKSGKGDNEQFF
-,TRBD2,TRBV7-3,TRBJ2-1,TGTGCCAGCAGCTTTAGAGGGACTAGGGGCAATGAGCAGTTCTTC,CASSFRGTRGNEQFF
once,TRBD2,TRBV7-3,TRBJ2-3,TGTGCCAGCAGCTTAGGAGGGAGGGCCACAGATACGCAGTATTTT,CASSLGGRATDTQYF
once,TRBD2,TRBV6-5,TRBJ2-5,TGTGCCAGCAGGCGGACTAGCGGACGGCAAGAGACCCAGTACTTC,CASRRTSGRQETQYF
once,TRBD1,TRBV5-4,TRBJ1-4,TGTGCCAGCAGCCCTGGGCGGACAGGGGGCCAAACTGATGAAAAACTGTTTTTT,CASSPGRTGGQTDEKLFF
-,-,TRBV5-1,TRBJ2-5,TGCGCCAGCAGCCAAGGTCCGGTGGGGGGCCAAGAGACCCAGTACTTC,CASSQGPVGGQETQYF
once,-,TRBV5-1,TRBJ2-3,TGCGCCAGCAGCTTCAAGAGAGATACGCAGTATTTT,CASSFKRDTQYF
-,TRBD2,TRBV4-3,TRBJ2-1,TGCGCCAGCAGCCAAGATCGGACTCTAGCGGTCAATGAGCAGTTCTTC,CASSQDRTLAVNEQFF
-,TRBD1,TRBV5-1,TRBJ1-1,TGCGCCAGCAGTCTACAGGGGTCCCCTGAAGCTTTCTTT,CASSLQGSPEAFF
-,-,TRBV7-8,TRBJ1-4,TGTGCCAGCAGCTACCCAGACAGGACCCACGTCGCAACTAATGAAAAACTGTTTTTT,CASSYPDRTHVATNEKLFF
-,-,TRBV6-6,TRBJ2-5,TGTGCCAGCAGTTTCCGAGAGACCCAGTACTTC,CASSFRETQYF
-,-,TRBV5-4,TRBJ2-3,TGTGCCAGCAGCAAAGGGACATCCGATAGCACAGATACGCAGTATTTT,CASSKGTSDSTDTQYF
-,TRBD2,TRBV7-3,TRBJ2-1,TGTGCCAGCAGCTCGGGGAGCGGGAGCTCCTACAATGAGCAGTTCTTC,CASSSGSGSSYNEQFF
-,-,TRBV5-6,TRBJ1-4,TGTGCCAGCAGCTTTCGTACTTTCGTTGGTAATGAAAAACTGTTTTTT,CASSFRTFVGNEKLFF
few,-,TRBV21-1,TRBJ2-1,TGTGCCAGCAGCAAAGAGATCGCTAGCGCCAGCTCCTACAATGAGCAGTTCTTC,CASSKEIASASSYNEQFF